The text below deals with one TCR beta chain. Trimming stripped 5 bases from V and 1 base from J, with 11 bases between. The length of the CDR3 is 14 residues. Per germline, CDR1 MDHEN and CDR2 SYDVKM. This record belongs to a study of blood T cell repertoires in COVID-19. The repertoire was sequenced with immunoSEQ multiplex PCR; TCRdb's copy has only in-frame clones and lacks some. The data contain some 200,000 clones, roughly 85% of them singletons. Sequencing was carried out using PBMCs or T cells enriched from blood (not recorded which). The J gene is TRBJ1-2, the V gene TRBV28; perhaps TRBD1 as D (5 bases). The receptor was derived from a woman aged 45 to 65 who had been exposed to COVID-19. CDR3 sequence reads: CASSRGRGNYGYTF. DNA of the CDR3: TGTGCCAGCAGTCGCGGGAGGGGTAACTATGGCTACACCTTC.